This entry concerns a single TCR beta chain. Its specificity is unknown. The data belong to a study of radiation and T cells in renal cell carcinoma. Study-level points and caveats: From baseline, blood top tumor clonotypes peaked at 2 weeks post-radiation.

Time point defined: blood 2 weeks post-SBRT. Noted treatment: 15 Gy SBRT to primary tumor, nephrectomy 4 weeks later. The ends were cut back, 5 bases at V and 5 bases at J, with 13 bases in the middle. Germline CDR1 is MNHEY and CDR2 is SVGAGI. This CDR3 has 13 amino acids. Method: immunoSEQ multiplex PCR; TCRdb's copy keeps in-frame clones and lacks some. The table lists some 75,000 clones, roughly 82% of them singletons. This TCR was sampled from a man aged 60-69 years with renal cell carcinoma. The genes are TRBV6-5 and TRBJ2-7, with D possibly TRBD2 on 7 matching bases. The sample was blood, taken from a patient whose treatment included radiotherapy and nephrectomy. CDR3 DNA: TGTGCCAGCAGTCGGGGGGCTCCGGACGAGCAGTACTTC. Amino acid sequence: CASSRGAPDEQYF.